The TCR beta chain described here comes from a study of tumor-infiltrating lymphocytes in primary liver carcinoma. The source material, about 19-30 mg of unsorted bulk tissue, was used to co-extract RNA and DNA. Worth noting for this clonotype: Just one base apart from a much larger clone, this may be a read error.

This CDR3 has 15 residues. Germline V gene lookup returns CDR1 SGHRS and CDR2 YFSETQ. From 450 to 600 ng total RNA, TCR beta cDNA was generated with a primer in the constant region. Three nested multiplex PCR rounds of slightly modified ARM-PCR generated TCR beta libraries. The first two PCR rounds, around 11 cycles each, used TRBV1-TRBV30 forward primers and a C-beta reverse primer. TCRdb re-called the multiplex PCR reads through MiXCR, storing one row per CDR3 protein. The repertoire holds around 190,000 distinct CDR3 sequences, with about 85% as singletons. The chain carries TRBV5-1 and TRBJ2-7; TRBD1 aligns across 7 bases. The sample was tumor tissue from primary liver carcinoma. This TCR derives from a middle-aged man with primary liver carcinoma and hepatitis B virus infection. DNA of the CDR3: TGCCCCAGCAGCTTCATCGACAGGGACCGGTACGAGCAGTACTTC. Translating gives CPSSFIDRDRYEQYF.